The clone carrying this T cell receptor (beta chain) showed up just once. A much bigger clone sits one base away, suggesting this may be a read error. The data were taken from a study of T cells in Graves' hyperthyroidism and ophthalmopathy. Germline assignment: CDR1 DFQATT and CDR2 SNEGSKA (reference sequence). CDR3 length: 14 residues. TCR beta CDR3 sequences were amplified from RNA transcripts. First-round RT-PCR of the TCR CDR3 relied on the HTBI primer set. TCRdb recomputed calls from the multiplex PCR reads with MiXCR, one row per CDR3 protein. The sample contains 250,000 to 350,000 distinct CDR3 sequences, 22% of which appear only once.

The sequencing sample was made of blood. This TCR was sampled from a man younger than 40 with Graves' ophthalmopathy. The V gene is TRBV20-1, the J gene TRBJ2-7; D not certain. The J call may be faulty, since TRBJ2-1 better matches the DNA end. CDR3 loop: CSARAAGSPYEQFF. In nucleotides, the CDR3 is TGCAGTGCTAGAGCGGCCGGGTCCCCCTACGAGCAGTTCTTC.